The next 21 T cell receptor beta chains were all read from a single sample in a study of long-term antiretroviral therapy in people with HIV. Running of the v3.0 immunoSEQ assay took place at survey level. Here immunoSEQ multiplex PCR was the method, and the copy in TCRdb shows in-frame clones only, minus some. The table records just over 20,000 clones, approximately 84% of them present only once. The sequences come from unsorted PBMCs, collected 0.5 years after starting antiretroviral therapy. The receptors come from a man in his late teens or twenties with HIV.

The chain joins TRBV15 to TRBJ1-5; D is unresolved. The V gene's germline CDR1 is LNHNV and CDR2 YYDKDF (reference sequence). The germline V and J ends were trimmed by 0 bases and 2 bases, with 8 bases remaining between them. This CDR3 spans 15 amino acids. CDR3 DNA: TGTGCCACCAGCAGAGATGGGCAGGGCAATCAGCCCCAGCATTTT. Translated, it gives CATSRDGQGNQPQHF.

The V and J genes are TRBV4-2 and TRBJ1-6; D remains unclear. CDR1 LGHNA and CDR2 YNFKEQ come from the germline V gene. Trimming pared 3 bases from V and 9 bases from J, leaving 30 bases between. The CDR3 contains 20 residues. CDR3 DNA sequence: TGTGCCAGCAGCCACGAACCTCCGGAGCTCGCCGCTTTATCGGGTTCACCCCTCCACTTT. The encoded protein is CASSHEPPELAALSGSPLHF.

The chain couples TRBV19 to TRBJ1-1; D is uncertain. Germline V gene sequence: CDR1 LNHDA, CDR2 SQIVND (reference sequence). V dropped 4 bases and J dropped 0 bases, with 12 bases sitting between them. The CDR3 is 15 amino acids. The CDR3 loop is CASSRLAGMNTEAFF. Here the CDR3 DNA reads TGTGCCAGTAGTAGGCTAGCAGGTATGAACACTGAAGCTTTCTTT.

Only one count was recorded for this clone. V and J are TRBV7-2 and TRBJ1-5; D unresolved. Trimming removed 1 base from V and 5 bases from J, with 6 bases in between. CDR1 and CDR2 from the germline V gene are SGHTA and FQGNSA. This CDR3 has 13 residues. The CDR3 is CASSLVDDQPQHF. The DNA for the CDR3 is TGTGCCAGCAGCTTAGTGGACGATCAGCCCCAGCATTTT.

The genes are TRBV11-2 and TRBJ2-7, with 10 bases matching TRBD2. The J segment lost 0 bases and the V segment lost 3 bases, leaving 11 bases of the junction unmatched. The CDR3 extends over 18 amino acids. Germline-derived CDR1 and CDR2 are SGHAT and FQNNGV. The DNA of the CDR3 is TGTGCCAGCAGCTTCCCCACGCACGGACTAGCGGCCTCCTACGAGCAGTACTTC. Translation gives CASSFPTHGLAASYEQYF. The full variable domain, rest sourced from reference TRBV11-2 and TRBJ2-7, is EAGVAQSPRYKIIEKRQSVAFWCNPISGHATLYWYQQILGQGPKLLIQFQNNGVVDDSQLPKDRFSAERLKGVDSTLKIQPAKLEDSAVYLCASSFPTHGLAASYEQYFGPGTRLTVT.

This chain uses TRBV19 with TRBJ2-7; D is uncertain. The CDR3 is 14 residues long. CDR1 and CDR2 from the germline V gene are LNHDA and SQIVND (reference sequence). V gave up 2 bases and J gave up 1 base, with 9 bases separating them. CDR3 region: CASSIRQHSYEQYF. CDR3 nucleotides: TGTGCCAGTAGTATACGCCAACATTCCTACGAGCAGTACTTC.

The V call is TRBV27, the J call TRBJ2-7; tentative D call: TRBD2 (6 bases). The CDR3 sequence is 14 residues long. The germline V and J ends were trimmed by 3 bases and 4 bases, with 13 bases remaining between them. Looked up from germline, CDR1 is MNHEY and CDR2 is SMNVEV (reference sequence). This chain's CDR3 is CASSFGGIGYEQYF. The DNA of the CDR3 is TGTGCCAGCAGTTTTGGGGGGATAGGGTACGAGCAGTACTTC.

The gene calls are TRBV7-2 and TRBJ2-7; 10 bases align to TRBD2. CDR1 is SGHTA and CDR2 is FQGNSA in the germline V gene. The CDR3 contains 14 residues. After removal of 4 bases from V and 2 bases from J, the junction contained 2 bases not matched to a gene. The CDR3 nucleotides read TGTGCCAGCAGCTCTAGCGGGAGTACCTACGAGCAGTACTTC. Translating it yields CASSSSGSTYEQYF. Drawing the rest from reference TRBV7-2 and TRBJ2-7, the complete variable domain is GAGVSQSPSNKVTEKGKDVELRCDPISGHTALYWYRQSLGQGLEFLIYFQGNSAPDKSGLPSDRFSAERTGGSVSTLTIQRTQQEDSAVYLCASSSSGSTYEQYFGPGTRLTVT.

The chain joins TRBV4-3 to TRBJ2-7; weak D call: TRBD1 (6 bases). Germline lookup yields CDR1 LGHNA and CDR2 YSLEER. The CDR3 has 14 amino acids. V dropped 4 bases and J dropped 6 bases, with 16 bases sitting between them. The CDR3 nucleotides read TGCGCCAGCAGCCCCGAACAGGGTTCCCGCGAGCAGTACTTC. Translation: CASSPEQGSREQYF.

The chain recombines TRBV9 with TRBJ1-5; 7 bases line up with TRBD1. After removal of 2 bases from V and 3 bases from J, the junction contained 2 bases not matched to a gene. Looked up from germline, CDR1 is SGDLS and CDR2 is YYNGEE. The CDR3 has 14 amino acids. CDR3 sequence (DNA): TGTGCCAGCAGCGTCGGGACAGTCAATCAGCCCCAGCATTTT. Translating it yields CASSVGTVNQPQHF.

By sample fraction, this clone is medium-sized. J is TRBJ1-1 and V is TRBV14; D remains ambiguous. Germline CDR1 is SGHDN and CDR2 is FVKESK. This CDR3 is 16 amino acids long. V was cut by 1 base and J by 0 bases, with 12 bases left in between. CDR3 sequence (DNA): TGTGCCAGCAGCCAAGTCCGAGGACGGGTGAACACTGAAGCTTTCTTT. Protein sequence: CASSQVRGRVNTEAFF.

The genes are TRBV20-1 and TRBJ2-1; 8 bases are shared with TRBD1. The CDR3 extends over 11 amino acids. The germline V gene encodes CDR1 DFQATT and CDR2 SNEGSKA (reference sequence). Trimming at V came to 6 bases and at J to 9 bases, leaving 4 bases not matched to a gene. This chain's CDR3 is CSAMTGAEQFF. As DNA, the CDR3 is TGCAGTGCCATGACAGGGGCTGAGCAGTTCTTC.

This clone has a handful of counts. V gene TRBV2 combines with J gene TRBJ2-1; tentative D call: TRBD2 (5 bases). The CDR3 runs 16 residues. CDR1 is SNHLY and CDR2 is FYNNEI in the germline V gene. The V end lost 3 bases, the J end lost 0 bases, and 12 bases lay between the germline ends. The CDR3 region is CASSENLGSSYNEQFF. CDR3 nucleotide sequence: TGTGCCAGCAGTGAGAATCTGGGGAGCTCCTACAATGAGCAGTTCTTC. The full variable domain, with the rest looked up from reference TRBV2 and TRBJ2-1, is EPEVTQTPSHQVTQMGQEVILRCVPISNHLYFYWYRQILGQKVEFLVSFYNNEISEKSEIFDDQFSVERPDGSNFTLKIRSTKLEDSAMYFCASSENLGSSYNEQFFGPGTRLTVL.

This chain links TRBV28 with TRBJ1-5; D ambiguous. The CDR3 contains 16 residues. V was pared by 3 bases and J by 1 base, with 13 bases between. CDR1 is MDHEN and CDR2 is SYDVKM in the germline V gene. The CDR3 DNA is TGTGCCAGCAGTTTGGGCGAAGGATACAGCAATCAGCCCCAGCATTTT. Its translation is CASSLGEGYSNQPQHF.

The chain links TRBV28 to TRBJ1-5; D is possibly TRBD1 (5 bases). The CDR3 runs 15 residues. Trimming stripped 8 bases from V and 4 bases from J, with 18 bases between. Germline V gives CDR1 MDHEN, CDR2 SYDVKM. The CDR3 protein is CASHTGTARNQPQHF. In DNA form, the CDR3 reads TGTGCCAGCCATACCGGGACGGCGAGGAATCAGCCCCAGCATTTT.

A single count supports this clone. The CDR3 here is CASSLVVAGTGEDTQYF. DNA for the CDR3: TGTGCCAGCAGCTTGGTAGTAGCGGGGACGGGGGAAGATACGCAGTATTTT. The chain couples TRBV7-2 to TRBJ2-3; 8 bases align to TRBD2. V trimming: 3 bases; J trimming: 5 bases; junction bases outside the gene matches: 13. CDR3 length: 17 residues. The germline gives CDR1 SGHTA, CDR2 FQGNSA.

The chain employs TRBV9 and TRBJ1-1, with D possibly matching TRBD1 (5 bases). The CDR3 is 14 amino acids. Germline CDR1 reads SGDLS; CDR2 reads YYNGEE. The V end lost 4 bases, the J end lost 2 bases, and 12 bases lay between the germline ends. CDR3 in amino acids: CASSTGQSNTEAFF. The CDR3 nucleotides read TGTGCCAGCAGCACAGGTCAGAGCAACACTGAAGCTTTCTTT.

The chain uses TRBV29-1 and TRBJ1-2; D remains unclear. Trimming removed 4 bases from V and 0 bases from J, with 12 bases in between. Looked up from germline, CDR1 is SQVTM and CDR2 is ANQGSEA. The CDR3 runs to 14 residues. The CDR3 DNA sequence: TGCAGCGTTGTCTTGAGAGGGACTAACTATGGCTACACCTTC. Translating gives CSVVLRGTNYGYTF.

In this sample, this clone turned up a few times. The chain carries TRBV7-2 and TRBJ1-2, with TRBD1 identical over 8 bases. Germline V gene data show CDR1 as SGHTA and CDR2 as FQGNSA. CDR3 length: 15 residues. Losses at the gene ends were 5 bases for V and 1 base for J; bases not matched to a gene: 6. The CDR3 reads CASSLGQGHNYGYTF. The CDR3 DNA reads TGTGCCAGCAGCCTCGGACAGGGCCATAACTATGGCTACACCTTC.

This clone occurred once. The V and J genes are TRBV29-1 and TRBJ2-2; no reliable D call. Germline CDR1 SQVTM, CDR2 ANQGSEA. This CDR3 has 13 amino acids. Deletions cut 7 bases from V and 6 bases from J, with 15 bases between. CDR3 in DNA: TGCAGCGCGGATTCAGGTTTTGCCGGGGAGCTGTTTTTT. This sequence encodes CSADSGFAGELFF.

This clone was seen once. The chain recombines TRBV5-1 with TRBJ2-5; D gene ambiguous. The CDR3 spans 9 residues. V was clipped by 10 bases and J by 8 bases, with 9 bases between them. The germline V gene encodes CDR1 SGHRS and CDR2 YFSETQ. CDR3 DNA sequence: TGCGCCGGATATAAAACCCAGTACTTC. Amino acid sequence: CAGYKTQYF. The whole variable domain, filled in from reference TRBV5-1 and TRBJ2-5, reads KAGVTQTPRYLIKTRGQQVTLSCSPISGHRSVSWYQQTPGQGLQFLFEYFSETQRNKGNFPGRFSGRQFSNSRSEMNVSTLELGDSALYLCAGYKTQYFGPGTRLLVL.